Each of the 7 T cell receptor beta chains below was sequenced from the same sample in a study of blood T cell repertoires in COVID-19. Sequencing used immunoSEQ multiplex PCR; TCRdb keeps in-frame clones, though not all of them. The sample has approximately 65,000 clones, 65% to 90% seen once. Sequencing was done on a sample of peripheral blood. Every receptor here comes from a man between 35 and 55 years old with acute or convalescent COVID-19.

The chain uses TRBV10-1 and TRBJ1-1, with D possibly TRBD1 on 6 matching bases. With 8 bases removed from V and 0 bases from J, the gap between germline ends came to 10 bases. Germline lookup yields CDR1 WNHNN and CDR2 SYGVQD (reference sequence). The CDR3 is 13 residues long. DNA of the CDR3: TGCGCCAGCCAGGGGAAATTGAACACTGAAGCTTTCTTT. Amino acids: CASQGKLNTEAFF.

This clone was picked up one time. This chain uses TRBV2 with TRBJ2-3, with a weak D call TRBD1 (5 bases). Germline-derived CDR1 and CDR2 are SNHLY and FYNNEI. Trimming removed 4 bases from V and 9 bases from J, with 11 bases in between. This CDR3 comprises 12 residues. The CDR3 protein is CASSVGAPTQYF. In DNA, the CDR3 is TGTGCCAGCAGTGTAGGGGCTCCAACGCAGTATTTT. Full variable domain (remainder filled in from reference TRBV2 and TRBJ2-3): EPEVTQTPSHQVTQMGQEVILRCVPISNHLYFYWYRQILGQKVEFLVSFYNNEISEKSEIFDDQFSVERPDGSNFTLKIRSTKLEDSAMYFCASSVGAPTQYFGPGTRLTVL.

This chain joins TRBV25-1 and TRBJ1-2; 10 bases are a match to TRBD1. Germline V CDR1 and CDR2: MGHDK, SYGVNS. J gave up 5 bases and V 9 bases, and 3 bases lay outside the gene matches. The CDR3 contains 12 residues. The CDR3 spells CARWTGGYGYTF. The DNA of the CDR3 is TGTGCCAGATGGACAGGGGGATATGGCTACACCTTC.

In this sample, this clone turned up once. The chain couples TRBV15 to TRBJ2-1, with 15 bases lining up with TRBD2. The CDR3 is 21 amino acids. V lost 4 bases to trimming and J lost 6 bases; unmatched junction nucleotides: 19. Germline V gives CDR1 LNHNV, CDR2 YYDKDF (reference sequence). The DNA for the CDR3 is TGTGCCACCAGCAACCTGGGACTAGCGGGGGGTCTTTTACGCCCTTTCAATGAGCAGTTCTTC. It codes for CATSNLGLAGGLLRPFNEQFF.

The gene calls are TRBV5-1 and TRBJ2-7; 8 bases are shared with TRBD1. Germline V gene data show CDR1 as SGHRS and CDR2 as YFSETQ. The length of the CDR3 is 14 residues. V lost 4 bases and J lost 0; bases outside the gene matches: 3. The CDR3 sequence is CASSLRGPSYEQYF. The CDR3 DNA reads TGCGCCAGCAGCCTCAGGGGGCCCTCCTACGAGCAGTACTTC.

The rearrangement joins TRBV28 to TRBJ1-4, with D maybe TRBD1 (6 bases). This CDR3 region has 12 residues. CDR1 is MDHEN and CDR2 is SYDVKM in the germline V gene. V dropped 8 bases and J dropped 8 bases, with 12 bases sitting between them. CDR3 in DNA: TGTGCCAGCTACAGGGTACGGGAAAAACTGTTTTTT. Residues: CASYRVREKLFF.

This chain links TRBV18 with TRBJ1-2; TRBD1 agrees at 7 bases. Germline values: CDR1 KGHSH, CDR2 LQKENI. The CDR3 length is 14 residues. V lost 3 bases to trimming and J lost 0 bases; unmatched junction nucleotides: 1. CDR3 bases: TGTGCCAGCTCACCCGGGACAGCTAACTATGGCTACACCTTC. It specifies CASSPGTANYGYTF.